The next 2 T cell receptor beta chains were all read from a single sample in a study of shared clonotypes between healthy human individuals. Some clones are missing from TCRdb's copy, which holds only in-frame ones; the method was immunoSEQ multiplex PCR. This repertoire shows about 800,000 clones, just over 95% found once; its top ten account for less than 0.25%. Naive CD8 populations comprised CD45RO-negative cells positively selected for CCR7, excluding terminally differentiated effector memory CD45RA+ cells. Sequencing was carried out using naive CD8+ T cells sorted from blood. All receptors derive from a man in his thirties or forties in good health.

J is TRBJ2-2 and V is TRBV4-3; 7 bases line up with TRBD2. V shed 8 bases, J shed 7 bases, and the junction held 7 bases outside the gene matches. In germline, CDR1 is LGHNA, CDR2 YSLEER. This CDR3 comprises 13 residues. The CDR3 here is CASVGGTGGELFF. CDR3 bases: TGCGCCAGCGTCGGGGGGACGGGCGGGGAGCTGTTTTTT.

This rearrangement joins TRBV11-2 to TRBJ2-5, with 9 positions matching TRBD1. Trimming cost V 2 bases and J 4 bases; bases outside gene matches: 8. This CDR3 region has 16 residues. Per the germline V gene, CDR1 is SGHAT and CDR2 is FQNNGV. The CDR3 region is CASSLPPGQGLETQYF. CDR3 DNA: TGTGCCAGCAGCTTACCTCCGGGACAGGGTTTAGAGACCCAGTACTTC.